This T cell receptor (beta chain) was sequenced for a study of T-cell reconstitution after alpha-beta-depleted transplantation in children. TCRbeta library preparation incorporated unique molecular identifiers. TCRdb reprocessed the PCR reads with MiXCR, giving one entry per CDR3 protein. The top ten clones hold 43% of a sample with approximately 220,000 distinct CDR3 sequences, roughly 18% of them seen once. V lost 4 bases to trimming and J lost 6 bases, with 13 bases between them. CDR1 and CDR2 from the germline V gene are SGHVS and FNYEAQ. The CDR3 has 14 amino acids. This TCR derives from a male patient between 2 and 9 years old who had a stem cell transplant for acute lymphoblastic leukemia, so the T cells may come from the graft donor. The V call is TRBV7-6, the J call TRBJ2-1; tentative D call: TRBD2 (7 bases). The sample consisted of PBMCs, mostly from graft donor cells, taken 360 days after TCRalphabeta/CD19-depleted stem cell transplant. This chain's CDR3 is CASSSRGGSNEQFF. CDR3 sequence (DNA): TGTGCCAGCAGCTCGCGCGGGGGCTCCAATGAGCAGTTCTTC.